Detailed here is one T cell receptor (beta chain). No antigen is known for it. This sample is drawn from a study of molecular identifiers for immune sequencing clone quantification. Sorting selected naive CD8 T cells with a CD8+CD4-CCR7+CD45RA+ phenotype. Listed TCR primers and previously described methods were used for bulk TCR libraries. From the PCR reads, TCRdb called clonotypes with MiXCR, one entry per CDR3 protein. The data contain 400,000 to 600,000 distinct CDR3 sequences, around 23% of them singletons. Germline CDR1 SGHRS, CDR2 YFSETQ. The V gene lost 3 bases and the J gene lost 6 bases, with 19 bases spanning the gap. The CDR3 has 16 amino acids. General observations from the study: Shared barcodes on identical TCR molecules could underestimate the sizes of highly expanded clones. Over 99% of CMV-specific effector molecules, but under 1% of naive ones, were in clones above 20 copies.

This TCR was sampled from a human donor in good health. Some libraries in this study had Jurkat cell RNA spiked in. Specimen: naive CD8+ T cells from blood, with Jurkat cell RNA spiked in. Subset here: FACS-sorted CD8+CD4-CCR7+CD45RA+ naive T cells. This chain connects TRBV5-1 to TRBJ2-1, with D possibly being TRBD1 (6 bases). As DNA, the CDR3 is TGCGCCAGCAGCTGGACCGCCCTAGGGGGATCCAATGAGCAGTTCTTC. This translates into CASSWTALGGSNEQFF.